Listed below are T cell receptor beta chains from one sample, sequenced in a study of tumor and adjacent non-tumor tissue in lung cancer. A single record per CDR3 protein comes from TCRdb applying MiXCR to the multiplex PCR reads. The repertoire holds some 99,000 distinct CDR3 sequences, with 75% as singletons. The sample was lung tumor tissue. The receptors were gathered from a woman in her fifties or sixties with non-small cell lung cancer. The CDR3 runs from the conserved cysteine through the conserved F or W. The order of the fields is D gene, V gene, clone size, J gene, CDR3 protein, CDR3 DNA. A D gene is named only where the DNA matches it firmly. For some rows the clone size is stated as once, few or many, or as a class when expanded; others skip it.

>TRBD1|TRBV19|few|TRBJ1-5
CASSIYLGQVRGSQPQHF
TGTGCCAGTAGTATCTACCTCGGACAGGTGAGGGGGAGTCAGCCCCAGCATTTT
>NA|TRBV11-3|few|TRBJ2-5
CVSSSGADQETQYF
TGTGTCAGCAGCTCGGGGGCTGATCAAGAGACCCAGTACTTC
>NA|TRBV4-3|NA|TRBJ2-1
CASSQEIPNATYYNEQFF
TGCGCCAGCAGCCAAGAGATTCCCAACGCTACCTATTACAATGAGCAGTTCTTC
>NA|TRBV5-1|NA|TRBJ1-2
CATERGGGYTF
TGCGCCACCGAGCGCGGGGGCGGCTACACCTTC
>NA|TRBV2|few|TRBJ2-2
CASSSPGELFF
TGTGCCAGCAGTTCCCCCGGGGAGCTGTTTTTT
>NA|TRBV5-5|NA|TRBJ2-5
CASLTRLKETQYF
TGTGCCAGCCTAACGAGATTAAAAGAGACCCAGTACTTC
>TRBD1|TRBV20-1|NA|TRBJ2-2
CSARGAPGTANTRELFF
TGCAGTGCTAGAGGGGCTCCCGGGACAGCCAACACCAGGGAGCTGTTTTTT
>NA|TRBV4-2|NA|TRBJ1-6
CASRGGRAGNSSLHF
TGTGCCAGCAGAGGGGGGCGCGCGGGTAATTCATCCCTCCACTTT
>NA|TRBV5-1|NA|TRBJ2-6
CASSEGTGANVMSF
TGCGCCAGCAGCGAGGGTACTGGGGCCAACGTCATGAGTTTC
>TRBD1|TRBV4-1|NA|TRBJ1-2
CASSQGGTYGYTF
TGCGCCAGCAGTCAGGGGGGGACCTATGGCTACACCTTC
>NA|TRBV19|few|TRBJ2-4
CASTPRGLENIQYF
TGTGCCAGTACTCCCCGGGGGTTGGAAAACATTCAGTACTTC
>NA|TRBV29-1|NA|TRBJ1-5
CSVGGQGEAQPHHF
TGCAGCGTTGGGGGACAAGGGGAGGCTCAGCCCCATCATTTT
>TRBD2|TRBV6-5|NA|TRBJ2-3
CASIVAGSSADTQYF
TGTGCCAGCATTGTAGCGGGATCTAGCGCAGATACGCAGTATTTT
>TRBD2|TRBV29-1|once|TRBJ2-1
CNVRPLSGAGGRNEQFF
TGTAACGTTAGACCCCTAAGTGGAGCGGGGGGGCGGAATGAGCAGTTCTTC
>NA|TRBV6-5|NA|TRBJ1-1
CASSRQAASTEGFF
TGTGCCAGCAGTCGACAGGCGGCCAGCACTGAAGGTTTCTTT
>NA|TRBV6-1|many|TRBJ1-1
CASSGQATEAFF
TGTGCCAGCAGTGGACAGGCCACTGAAGCTTTCTTT
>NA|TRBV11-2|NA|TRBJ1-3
CACRLTGNPGNIIYF
TGTGCCTGCAGACTAACAGGGAATCCTGGAAACATCATATATTTT
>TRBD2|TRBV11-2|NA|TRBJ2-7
CASSMTSGGAYYGQYF
TGTGCCAGCAGCATGACTAGCGGGGGGGCCTACTACGGGCAGTACTTC
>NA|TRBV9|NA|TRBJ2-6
CASSVWIAGANVLTF
TGTGCCAGCAGCGTTTGGATCGCTGGGGCCAACGTCCTGACTTTC
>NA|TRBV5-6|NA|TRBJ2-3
CASIFPRTGTDTQYF
TGTGCCAGCATTTTCCCTAGAACCGGTACAGATACGCAGTATTTT
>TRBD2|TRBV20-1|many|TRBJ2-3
CSALAGKADTQYF
TGCAGTGCGCTAGCGGGTAAAGCAGATACGCAGTATTTT
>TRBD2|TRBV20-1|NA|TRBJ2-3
CRAIYSGGNTDTQYF
TGTAGAGCTATTTATAGCGGGGGAAACACAGATACGCAGTATTTT
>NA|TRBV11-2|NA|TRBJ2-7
CVSSLSTWTAERYF
TGTGTCAGCAGCTTATCCACCTGGACAGCCGAGCGGTACTTC
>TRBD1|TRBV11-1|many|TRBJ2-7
CAGSLAGQGGSYEQYF
TGTGCCGGCAGCTTAGCGGGACAGGGGGGATCCTACGAGCAGTACTTC
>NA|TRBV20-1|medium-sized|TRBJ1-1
CSARDQGGTEAFF
TGCAGTGCTAGGGACCAGGGCGGGACTGAAGCTTTCTTT
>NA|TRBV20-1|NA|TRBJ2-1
CRAGNEHFF
TGCAGAGCAGGGAATGAGCATTTCTTC
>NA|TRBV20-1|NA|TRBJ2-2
CSASLNLNTGELFF
TGCAGTGCTTCCCTGAATCTAAACACCGGGGAGCTGTTTTTT
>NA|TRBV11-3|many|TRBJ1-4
CASSLDSRDTTNEKLFF
TGTGCCAGCAGCCTTGACAGCCGAGATACAACTAATGAAAAACTGTTTTTT
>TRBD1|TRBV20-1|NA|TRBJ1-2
CSMGQGRDGYTF
TGCAGTATGGGACAGGGAAGGGACGGCTACACCTTC
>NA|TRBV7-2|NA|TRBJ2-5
CASSLDTRDIQF
TGCGCCAGCAGCTTAGACACCCGGGACATCCAATTC
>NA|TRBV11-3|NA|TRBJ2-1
CASNLGLTGGSHNEQFF
TGTGCCAGCAACTTAGGGTTGACTGGTGGGAGCCACAATGAGCAGTTCTTC
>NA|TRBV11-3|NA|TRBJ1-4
CGSSLESEELFF
TGTGGCAGCAGCCTCGAGTCGGAAGAACTGTTTTTT
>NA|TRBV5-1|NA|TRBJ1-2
CASSPTDSNYGYTF
TGCGCCAGCAGCCCAACAGACTCTAACTATGGCTACACCTTC
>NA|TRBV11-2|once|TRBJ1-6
CASSADKGSSPLHF
TGTGCCAGCAGCGCGGACAAGGGGAGCTCACCCCTCCACTTT
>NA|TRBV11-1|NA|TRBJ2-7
CASSLAGDFARFF
TGTGCCAGCAGCTTAGCAGGCGACTTCGCGAGGTTCTTC
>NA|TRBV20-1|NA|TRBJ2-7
CSARRGQDRSYEQYF
TGCAGTGCTAGAAGGGGTCAGGATCGCTCCTACGAGCAGTACTTT
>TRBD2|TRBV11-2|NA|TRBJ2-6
CASSSWTSGSFGANVLSF
TGTGCCAGCAGCTCCTGGACTAGCGGGAGCTTTGGGGCCAACGTCCTGTCTTTC
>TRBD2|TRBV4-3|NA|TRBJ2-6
CAISQAATSGRTGTKVLTF
TGCGCCATCAGCCAAGCCGCGACTAGCGGGAGGACTGGGACCAAGGTCCTGACTTTC
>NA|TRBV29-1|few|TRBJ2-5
CSVEGGREAQYF
TGCAGTGTTGAAGGGGGGAGAGAGGCCCAGTACTTC
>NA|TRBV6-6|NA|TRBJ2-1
CASSQLAITGNEQFF
TGTGCCAGCAGCCAACTAGCAATCACGGGGAATGAGCAGTTCTTC
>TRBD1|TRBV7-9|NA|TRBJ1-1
CASSLATGFEAFF
TGTGCCAGCAGCTTGGCGACAGGGTTTGAAGCTTTCTTT
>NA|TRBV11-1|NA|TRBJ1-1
CASSRDRNTEGYF
TGTGCAAGCAGCCGGGACCGCAACACTGAAGGTTACTTT
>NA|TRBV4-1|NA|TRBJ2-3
CASSQERRTGASTGTKYF
TGCGCCAGCAGCCAAGAGAGACGAACGGGGGCCTCCACAGGTACAAAGTATTTT
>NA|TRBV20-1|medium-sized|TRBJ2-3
CSARGAVADTQYF
TGCAGTGCCCGTGGAGCAGTCGCAGATACGCAGTATTTT
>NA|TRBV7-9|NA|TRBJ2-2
CASSHKNTGELFF
TGTGCCAGCAGCCATAAGAACACCGGGGAGCTGTTTTTT
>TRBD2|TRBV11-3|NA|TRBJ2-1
CTSSLDLTSGRHNEQFF
TGTACCAGCAGCTTAGATTTGACTAGCGGTAGGCACAATGAGCAGTTCTTC
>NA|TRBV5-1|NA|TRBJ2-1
CASTFGSVNNEQFF
TGCGCCAGCACCTTCGGGAGTGTCAACAATGAGCAGTTCTTC
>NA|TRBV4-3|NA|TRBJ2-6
CARSHLQGDGANVLTF
TGCGCCAGGAGCCATCTACAGGGTGATGGGGCCAATGTCCTGACTTTC
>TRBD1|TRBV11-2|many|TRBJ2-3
CASSRTGGTTDTRYF
TGTGCCAGCAGCCGGACAGGGGGGACCACAGATACGCGGTATTTT
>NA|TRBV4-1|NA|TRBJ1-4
CASSQGPAGNEKLFF
TGCGCCAGTAGCCAAGGCCCGGCAGGCAATGAAAAACTGTTTTTT
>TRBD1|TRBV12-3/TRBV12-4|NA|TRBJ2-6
CATTPNTGGSTGANVPTF
TGTGCCACCACCCCTAATACAGGGGGATCTACTGGGGCCAACGTCCCGACTTTC